This passage covers 18 T cell receptor beta chains from one sample sequenced in a study of CXCR3-negative and CXCR3-positive naive CD8 T cells. The study's findings and limits: Naive cells that were CXCR3-positive had more hydrophobic TRB CDR3s (compared with CXCR3-negative naive cells).

The antigens of these receptors remain unknown. UMI labels and 5' RACE were used to prepare the TRB cDNA libraries. TCRdb reworked the 5' RACE reads into one entry per CDR3 protein, no DNA. The specimen's table records around 150,000 distinct CDR3 sequences. The sequenced sample was naive CXCR3+ CD8+ T cells from blood. As for subset: CD45RO-CCR7+CD27+CD95- naive CD8+ T cells expressing CXCR3 (TNR3+). All receptors derive from a human donor in good health. Some clones in this sample may be carry-over from other donors' samples.

The chain uses TRBV5-1 and TRBJ2-7; TCRdb designates TRBD2, a call that cannot be tested without DNA. CDR3 length equals 16 residues. Germline values: CDR1 SGHRS, CDR2 YFSETQ. This CDR3 is CASSNRLAGWDYEQYF.

The chain carries TRBV5-1 and TRBJ2-7. CDR3 length: 12 amino acids. Germline CDR1 reads SGHRS; CDR2 reads YFSETQ. The CDR3 here is CASRGNSYEQYF.

V usage is TRBV29-1 and J usage is TRBJ2-7; as DNA is missing, the TRBD1 call by TCRdb cannot be tested. The CDR3 is 13 amino acids. The germline CDR1 and CDR2 sequences are SQVTM and ANQGSEA. The chain's CDR3 is CSVEPAGRDEQYF.

This rearrangement joins TRBV5-1 to TRBJ2-3. The CDR3 is made up of 13 amino acids. Germline V gene lookup returns CDR1 SGHRS and CDR2 YFSETQ. The CDR3 here is CASSRTSSDTQYF. Using reference TRBV5-1 and TRBJ2-3 for the parts outside the CDR3, the full variable domain is KAGVTQTPRYLIKTRGQQVTLSCSPISGHRSVSWYQQTPGQGLQFLFEYFSETQRNKGNFPGRFSGRQFSNSRSEMNVSTLELGDSALYLCASSRTSSDTQYFGPGTRLTVL.

The J gene is TRBJ2-7, the V gene TRBV30; the D call of TRBD2 rests on TCRdb alone, since no DNA is present to check it. Germline CDR1 reads GTSNPN; CDR2 reads SVGIG (reference sequence). CDR3 size: 16 residues. This chain's CDR3 is CAWSPSLGGSSYEQYF.

The chain carries TRBV5-6 and TRBJ1-5. In germline, CDR1 is SGHDT, CDR2 YYEEEE. The CDR3 has 14 amino acids. CDR3 loop: CASALGGSHQPQHF.

The chain couples TRBV12-3 or TRBV12-4 to TRBJ2-7. The CDR3 covers 11 residues. CDR3 amino acids: CASSLAGEQYF.

The chain carries TRBV6-5 and TRBJ2-2; TCRdb outputs TRBD2, but without DNA this stays unchecked. The germline CDR1 and CDR2 sequences are MNHEY and SVGAGI. CDR3 length equals 19 residues. The CDR3 sequence: CASSYDPLGGGGNTGELFF.

The J gene is TRBJ2-1, the V gene TRBV3-1. Per the germline V gene, CDR1 is LGHDT and CDR2 is YNNKEL (reference sequence). This CDR3 comprises 16 residues. The CDR3 reads CAGSQENLINYNEQFF.

The chain recombines TRBV20-1 with TRBJ1-5; absent DNA, TCRdb's TRBD1 call cannot be checked. This CDR3 has 15 amino acids. CDR1 is DFQATT, CDR2 SNEGSKA, per germline (reference sequence). The CDR3 region is CSARDSGRENQPQHF.

The CDR3 loop is CASSPYQETQYF. The V call is TRBV5-1, the J call TRBJ2-5. This CDR3 spans 12 amino acids. Per the germline V gene, CDR1 is SGHRS and CDR2 is YFSETQ.

The chain uses TRBV6-2 or TRBV6-3 and TRBJ2-7. This CDR3 comprises 11 residues. The V gene's germline CDR1 is MNHEY and CDR2 SVGEGT. CDR3 region: CASQGFYEQYF.

The rearrangement links TRBV7-9 to TRBJ2-1; there is no DNA to check the TCRdb D call of TRBD2. Germline loops: CDR1 SEHNR, CDR2 FQNEAQ (reference sequence). The length of the CDR3 is 16 residues. This chain's CDR3 is CASSTSPGLADNEQFF. Using reference TRBV7-9 and TRBJ2-1 for the parts outside the CDR3, the full variable domain is DTGVSQNPRHKITKRGQNVTFRCDPISEHNRLYWYRQTLGQGPEFLTYFQNEAQLEKSRLLSDRFSAERPKGSFSTLEIQRTEQGDSAMYLCASSTSPGLADNEQFFGPGTRLTVL.

V usage is TRBV7-3 and J usage is TRBJ2-1; TCRdb outputs TRBD2, but without DNA this stays unchecked. This CDR3 contains 15 residues. CDR1 SGHTA and CDR2 FQGTGA come from the germline V gene. Here the CDR3 reads CASSFGLAEGDEQFF.

This rearrangement joins TRBV7-9 to TRBJ2-5. In germline, CDR1 is SEHNR, CDR2 FQNEAQ (reference sequence). This CDR3 region has 13 residues. CDR3 amino acids: CASSPSSQETQYF.

The V and J genes are TRBV7-9 and TRBJ2-1; TCRdb gives TRBD2 as the D gene, but with no DNA this cannot be confirmed. The CDR3 sequence is 16 residues long. Germline V lookup: CDR1 SEHNR, CDR2 FQNEAQ (reference sequence). The CDR3 reads CASSGSERGGNNEQFF.

The chain links TRBV7-9 to TRBJ2-7. There are 14 residues in the CDR3. The germline V gene has CDR1 SEHNR and CDR2 FQNEAQ (reference sequence). The CDR3 region is CASSLSTDTYEQYF.

The chain is built from TRBV12-3 or TRBV12-4 and TRBJ1-1. The CDR3 runs 15 residues. The CDR3 spells CASSFGTGSNTEAFF.